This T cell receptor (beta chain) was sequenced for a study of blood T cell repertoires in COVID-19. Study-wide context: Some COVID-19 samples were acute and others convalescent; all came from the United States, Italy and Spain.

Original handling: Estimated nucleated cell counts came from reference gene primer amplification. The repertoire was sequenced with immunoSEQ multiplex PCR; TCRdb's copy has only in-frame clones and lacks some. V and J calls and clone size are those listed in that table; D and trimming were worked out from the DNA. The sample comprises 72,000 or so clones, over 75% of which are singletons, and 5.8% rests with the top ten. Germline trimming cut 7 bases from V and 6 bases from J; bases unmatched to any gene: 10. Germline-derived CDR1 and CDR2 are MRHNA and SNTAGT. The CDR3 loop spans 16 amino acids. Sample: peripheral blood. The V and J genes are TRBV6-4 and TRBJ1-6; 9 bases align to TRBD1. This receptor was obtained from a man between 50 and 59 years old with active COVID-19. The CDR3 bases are TGTGCCAGCAACCGGGGGGGACAGGGTTTTAATTCACCCCTCCACTTT. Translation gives CASNRGGQGFNSPLHF.